The sequence of this T cell receptor (beta chain) was determined in a study of blood T cell repertoires in COVID-19. Whole-study context: Sites across the United States, Italy and Spain contributed samples from acute and convalescent COVID-19. Nucleic acid was either cDNA or gDNA, and it came from T cells, B-cell-depleted T cells, or PBMCs.

Germline-derived CDR1 and CDR2 are LNHNV and YYDKDF (reference sequence). Unmatched junction bases numbered 2, after V lost 3 bases and J lost 2 bases. This CDR3 has 16 amino acids. Original methodology: It was from reference gene primer amplification that nucleated cell counts were estimated. Here immunoSEQ multiplex PCR was the method, and the copy in TCRdb shows in-frame clones only, minus some. D and trimming were read from the DNA, whereas the V and J calls and clone size are those reported in that table. In the table there are fewer than 450,000 clones, about 90% of which are singletons. The V gene is TRBV15, the J gene TRBJ2-2; 11 positions match TRBD1. The TCR sequence derives from a woman aged 18-30 years who had recovered from COVID-19. What was sequenced was peripheral blood. The CDR3 DNA follows: TGTGCCACCAGCAGGGACAGGGGGCTCAACACCGGGGAGCTGTTTTTT. Protein product: CATSRDRGLNTGELFF.